This TCR beta chain comes out of a study of identical twins. Findings and limits, study-wide: Cord blood beta clonotypes present at high abundance carried fewer insertions; no such pattern appeared in memory repertoires. Rather than following the same donors, the conclusions depended on cross-sectional statistical analysis. Models underpredicted monozygotic twin sharing of out-of-frame TCR alpha.

The CDR3 length is 14 residues. Trimming pared 2 bases from V and 4 bases from J, leaving 12 bases between. Per the germline V gene, CDR1 is ENHRY and CDR2 is SYGVKD. A single record per CDR3 protein comes from TCRdb applying MiXCR to the 5' RACE reads. The repertoire has 500,000 or so distinct CDR3 sequences, roughly an eighth of them found once; the top ten carry more than 0.8%. Note on this clonotype: Antigen: not known.

These same data were also listed under a study on yellow fever vaccine responses in identical twins. That investigation notes: On the reported evidence, twins' vaccine T cell responses seemed partly convergent and partly personalized.

This receptor was identified in a woman in her late teens or twenties in good health. The gene calls are TRBV10-3 and TRBJ2-7, with D possibly called TRBD1 or TRBD2 (5 bases each). Input material: CD4+ T cells sorted from blood. The CDR3 DNA reads as TGTGCCATCAGTGAGCCCTCTGGGGGATACGAGCAGTACTTC. Its translation is CAISEPSGGYEQYF.